This T cell receptor (beta chain) was retrieved from a study of vaccination and CD4 T cells after COVID-19. Whole-study context: Stimulation used overlapping spike peptides from SARS-CoV-2, HCoV-NL63, HCoV-OC43 and HCoV-229E.

On this clonotype: The antigen is not known.

The Oncomine TCR Beta short-read assay was applied to DNA of cultured CD4+ T cells. Scientists extracted genomic DNA from CD4+ T cells grown in culture. TCRdb independently ran MiXCR on the PCR reads; one entry per CDR3 protein. The table has tens of thousands of distinct CDR3 sequences, about 54% seen once; the top ten hold around 2.8%. Treatment of the sample: approximately 9-day PBMC culture with coronavirus spike peptide pools or control peptides (ViraFEST assay). The culture of two million PBMCs per well included about 11 IU/ml IL-2 and around 11 ug/ml peptide pools. Negative-selection isolation of CD4+ T cells was performed after 10 days of culture. Germline values: CDR1 SGHNT, CDR2 YENEEA. CDR3 length equals 14 residues. Deletions cut 6 bases from V and 1 base from J, with 12 bases between.

Sequencing was carried out using CD4+ T cells from blood, cultured in vitro. This rearrangement joins TRBV11-3 to TRBJ1-1, with D hard to call. The source is a human donor who had recovered from COVID-19. This chain's CDR3 is CASSLNRANTEAFF. The CDR3 DNA is TGTGCCAGCAGTTTAAATCGGGCGAACACTGAAGCTTTCTTT.